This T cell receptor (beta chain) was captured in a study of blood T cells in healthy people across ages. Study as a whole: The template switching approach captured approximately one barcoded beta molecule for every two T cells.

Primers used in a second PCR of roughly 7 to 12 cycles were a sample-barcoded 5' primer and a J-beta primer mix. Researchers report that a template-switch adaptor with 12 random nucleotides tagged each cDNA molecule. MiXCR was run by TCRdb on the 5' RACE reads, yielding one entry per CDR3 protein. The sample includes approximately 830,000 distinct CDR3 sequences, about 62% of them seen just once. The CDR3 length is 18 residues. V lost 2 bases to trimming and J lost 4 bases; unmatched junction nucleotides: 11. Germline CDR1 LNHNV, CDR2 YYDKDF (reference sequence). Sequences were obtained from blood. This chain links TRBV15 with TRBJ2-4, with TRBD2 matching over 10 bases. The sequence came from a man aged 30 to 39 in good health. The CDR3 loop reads CATSRHRPSGGLKNIQYF. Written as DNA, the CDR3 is TGTGCCACCAGCAGACACCGGCCTAGCGGGGGATTAAAAAACATTCAGTACTTC.